This TCR beta chain was captured by sequencing in a study of T cell changes during pregnancy in multiple sclerosis. Produced via immunoSEQ multiplex PCR; TCRdb's table is partial and in-frame only. Of about 22,000 clones listed, around 90% are singletons. The CDR3 extends over 17 amino acids. Per the germline V gene, CDR1 is MGHRA and CDR2 is YSYEKL. V trimming: 2 bases; J trimming: 5 bases; junction bases outside the gene matches: 12. The chain links TRBV4-1 to TRBJ2-1; TRBD2 matches 7 bases. The receptor was isolated from a female donor in good health, enrolled as a control in a pregnancy study. Here the sequenced sample was CD4+ T cells from peripheral blood mononuclear cells, taken in the second trimester of pregnancy. This CDR3 reads CASSQPKAGRRDNEQFF. DNA of the CDR3: TGCGCCAGCAGCCAACCTAAAGCGGGAAGGAGGGACAATGAGCAGTTCTTC.